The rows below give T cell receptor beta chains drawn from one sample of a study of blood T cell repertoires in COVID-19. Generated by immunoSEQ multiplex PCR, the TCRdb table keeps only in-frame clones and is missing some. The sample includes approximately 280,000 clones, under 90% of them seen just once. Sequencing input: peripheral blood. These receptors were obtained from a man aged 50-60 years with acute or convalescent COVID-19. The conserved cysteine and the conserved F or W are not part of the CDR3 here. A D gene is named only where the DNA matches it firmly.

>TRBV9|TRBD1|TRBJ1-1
ASSATGVRNTEAF
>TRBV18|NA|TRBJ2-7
ASSPRGRTYSSEQY
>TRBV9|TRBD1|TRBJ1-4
ASSPRQGSEKLF
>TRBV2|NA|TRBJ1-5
ASSDWGPGNQPQH
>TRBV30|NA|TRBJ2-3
AWRGRTSTDTQY
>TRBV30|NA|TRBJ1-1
AWSFYRNTEAF
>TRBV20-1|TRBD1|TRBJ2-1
SASHRQGAYNEQF
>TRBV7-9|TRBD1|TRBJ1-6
ASKDRGQIDNSPLH
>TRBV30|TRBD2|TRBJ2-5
AWNGGGETQY
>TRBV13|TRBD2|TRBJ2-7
ASSGGEAEQY
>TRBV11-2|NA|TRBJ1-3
ASSLAGEWGNTIY